This T cell receptor beta chain was documented in a study of shared clonotypes between healthy human individuals. V lost 0 bases to trimming and J lost 6 bases, with 9 bases between them. CDR3 length: 13 amino acids. In germline, CDR1 is SGHNT, CDR2 YYREEE (reference sequence). Using immunoSEQ multiplex PCR, the repertoire was profiled, and TCRdb retains in-frame clones only, with some absent. The sample records around 330,000 clones, 74% being singletons. Sequenced input: memory CD4+ T cells sorted from blood. The subset denotes: CD45RA-negative fraction. V and J are TRBV5-4 and TRBJ1-1; perhaps TRBD1 as D (5 bases). This clonotype was sampled from a man younger than 45 in good health. The CDR3 coding sequence is TGTGCCAGCAGCTTGGACCGAGGGGCTGAAGCTTTCTTT. Translated, it gives CASSLDRGAEAFF.